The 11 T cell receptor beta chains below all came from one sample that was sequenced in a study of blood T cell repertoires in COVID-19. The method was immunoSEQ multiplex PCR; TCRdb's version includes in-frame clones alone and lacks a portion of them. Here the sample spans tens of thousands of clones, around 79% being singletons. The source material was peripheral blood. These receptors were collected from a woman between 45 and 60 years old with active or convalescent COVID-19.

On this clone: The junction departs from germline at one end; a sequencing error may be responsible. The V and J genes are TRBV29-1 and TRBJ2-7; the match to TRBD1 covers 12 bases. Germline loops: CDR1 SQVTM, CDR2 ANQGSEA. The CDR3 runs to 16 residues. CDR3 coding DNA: TGCAGCGTGGAAGTCCCGGGACAGGGGGCGCGGTACGAGCAGTACTTC. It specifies CSVEVPGQGARYEQYF.

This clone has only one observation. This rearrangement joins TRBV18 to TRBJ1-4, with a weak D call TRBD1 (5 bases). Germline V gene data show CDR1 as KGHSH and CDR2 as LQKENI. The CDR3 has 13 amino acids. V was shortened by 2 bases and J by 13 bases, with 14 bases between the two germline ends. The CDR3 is CASSPAGGQGLFF. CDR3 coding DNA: TGTGCCAGCTCACCAGCAGGTGGGCAGGGACTGTTTTTT.

The CDR3 DNA is TGTGCCTGGAGCCCAGGGGCGCGGCGTTTCACTGAAGCTTTCTTT. The encoded protein is CAWSPGARRFTEAFF. The genes are TRBV30 and TRBJ1-1, with D possibly matching TRBD1 (6 bases). CDR3 length: 15 amino acids. Trimming removed 3 bases at V and 4 bases at J, with 18 bases between. Per germline, CDR1 GTSNPN and CDR2 SVGIG (reference sequence).

The CDR3 DNA reads as TGTGCCAGCACCGGGTCCTCCAATCAGCCCCAGCATTTT. It translates to CASTGSSNQPQHF. This chain uses TRBV6-5 with TRBJ1-5; D gene ambiguous. Germline V gene data show CDR1 as MNHEY and CDR2 as SVGAGI. The length of the CDR3 is 13 residues. Between the trimmed V and J ends, which lost 7 bases and 3 bases, there was a span of 10 bases.

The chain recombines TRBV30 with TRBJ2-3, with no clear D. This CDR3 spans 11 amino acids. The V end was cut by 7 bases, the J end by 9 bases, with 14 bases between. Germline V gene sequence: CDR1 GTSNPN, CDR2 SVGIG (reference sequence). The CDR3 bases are TGTGCCTCGGTGATTGGTAAAACGCAGTATTTT. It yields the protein CASVIGKTQYF.

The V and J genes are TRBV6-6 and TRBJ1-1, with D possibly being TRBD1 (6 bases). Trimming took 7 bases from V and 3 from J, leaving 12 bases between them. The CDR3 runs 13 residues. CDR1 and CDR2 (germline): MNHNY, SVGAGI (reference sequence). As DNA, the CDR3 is TGTGCCAGCACGAGGGACACGTACACTGAAGCTTTCTTT. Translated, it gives CASTRDTYTEAFF.

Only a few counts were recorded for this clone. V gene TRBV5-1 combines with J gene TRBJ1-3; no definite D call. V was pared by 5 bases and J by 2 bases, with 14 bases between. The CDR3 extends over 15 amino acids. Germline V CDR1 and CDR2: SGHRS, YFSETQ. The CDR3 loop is CASSGGPQTGNTIYF. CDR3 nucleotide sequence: TGCGCCAGCAGTGGAGGACCCCAAACTGGAAACACCATATATTTT.

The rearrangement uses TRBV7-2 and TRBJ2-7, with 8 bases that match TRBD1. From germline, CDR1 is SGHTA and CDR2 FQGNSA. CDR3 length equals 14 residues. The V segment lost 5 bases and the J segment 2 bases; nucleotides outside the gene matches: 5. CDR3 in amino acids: CASSLQGGTYEQYF. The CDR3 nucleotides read TGTGCCAGCAGCCTACAGGGGGGTACCTACGAGCAGTACTTC.

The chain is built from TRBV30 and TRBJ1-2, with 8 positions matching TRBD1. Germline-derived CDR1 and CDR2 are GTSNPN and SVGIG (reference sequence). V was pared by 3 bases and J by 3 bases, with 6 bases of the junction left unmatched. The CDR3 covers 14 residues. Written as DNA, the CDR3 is TGTGCCTGGAGAGGATCAGGGGGCTACTATGGCTACACCTTC. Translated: CAWRGSGGYYGYTF.

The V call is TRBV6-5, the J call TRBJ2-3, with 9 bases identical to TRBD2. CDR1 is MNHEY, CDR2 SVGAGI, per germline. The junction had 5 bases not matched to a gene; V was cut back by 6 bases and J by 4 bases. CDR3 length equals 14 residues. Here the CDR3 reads CASRLAGAADTQYF. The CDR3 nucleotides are TGTGCCAGCAGATTAGCGGGAGCGGCAGATACGCAGTATTTT.

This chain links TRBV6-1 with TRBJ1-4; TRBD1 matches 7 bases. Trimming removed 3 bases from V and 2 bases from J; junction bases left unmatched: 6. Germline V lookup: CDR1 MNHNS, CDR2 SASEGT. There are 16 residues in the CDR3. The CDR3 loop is CASSETIRGTNEKLFF. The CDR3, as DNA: TGTGCCAGCAGTGAGACTATCAGGGGGACTAATGAAAAACTGTTTTTT.